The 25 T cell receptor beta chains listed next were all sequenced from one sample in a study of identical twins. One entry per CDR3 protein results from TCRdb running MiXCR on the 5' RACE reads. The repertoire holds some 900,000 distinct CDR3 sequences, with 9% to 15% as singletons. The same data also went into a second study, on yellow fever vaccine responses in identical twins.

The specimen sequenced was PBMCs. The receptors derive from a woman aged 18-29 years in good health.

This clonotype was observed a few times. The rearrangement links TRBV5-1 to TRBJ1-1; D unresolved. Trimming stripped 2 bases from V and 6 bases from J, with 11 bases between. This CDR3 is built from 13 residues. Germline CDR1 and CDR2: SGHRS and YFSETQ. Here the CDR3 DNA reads TGCGCCAGCAGCTTCCCCGTGGGAGCTGAAGCTTTCTTT. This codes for CASSFPVGAEAFF.

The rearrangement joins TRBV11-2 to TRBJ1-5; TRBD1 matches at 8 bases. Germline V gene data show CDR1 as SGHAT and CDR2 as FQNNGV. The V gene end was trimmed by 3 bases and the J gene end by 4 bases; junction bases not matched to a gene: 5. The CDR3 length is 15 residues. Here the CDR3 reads CASSFRQGANQPQHF. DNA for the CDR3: TGTGCCAGCAGCTTTCGGCAGGGGGCGAATCAGCCCCAGCATTTT.

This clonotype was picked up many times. The CDR3 sequence is CASIAGGQQFF. The CDR3 DNA sequence: TGTGCCAGCATAGCGGGGGGGCAGCAGTTCTTC. This sequence joins TRBV6-6 and TRBJ2-1; 11 bases are a match to TRBD2. This CDR3 has 11 amino acids. The ends lost 7 bases at V and 11 bases at J; junction bases unmatched: 1. CDR1 MNHNY and CDR2 SVGAGI come from the germline V gene (reference sequence).

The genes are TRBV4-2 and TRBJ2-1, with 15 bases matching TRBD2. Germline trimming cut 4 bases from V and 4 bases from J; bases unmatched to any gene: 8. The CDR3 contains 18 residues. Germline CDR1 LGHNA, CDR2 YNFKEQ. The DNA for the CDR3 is TGTGCCAGCAGCCCCGGACTAGCGGGAGGGTCCCCATACAATGAGCAGTTCTTC. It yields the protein CASSPGLAGGSPYNEQFF.

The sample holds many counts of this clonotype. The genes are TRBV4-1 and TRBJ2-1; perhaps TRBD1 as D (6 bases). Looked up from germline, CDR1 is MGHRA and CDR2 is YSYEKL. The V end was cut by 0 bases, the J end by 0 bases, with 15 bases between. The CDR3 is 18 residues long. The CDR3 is CASSQDDGTPGSYNEQFF. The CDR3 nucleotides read TGCGCCAGCAGCCAAGACGATGGGACACCAGGCTCCTACAATGAGCAGTTCTTC.

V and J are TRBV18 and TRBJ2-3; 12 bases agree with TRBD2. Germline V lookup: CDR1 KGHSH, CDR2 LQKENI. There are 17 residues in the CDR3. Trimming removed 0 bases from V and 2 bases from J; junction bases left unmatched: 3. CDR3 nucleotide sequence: TGTGCCAGCTCACCACCCCTAGCGGGGGGGATCACAGATACGCAGTATTTT. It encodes CASSPPLAGGITDTQYF.

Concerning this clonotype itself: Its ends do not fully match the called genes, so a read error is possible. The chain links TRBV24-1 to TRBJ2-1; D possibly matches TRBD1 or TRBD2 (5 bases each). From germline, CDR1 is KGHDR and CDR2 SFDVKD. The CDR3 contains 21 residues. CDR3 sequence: CATIDLRTGWSTVASYNEQFF. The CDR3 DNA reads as TGTGCCACCATTGATTTGCGGACGGGGTGGTCGACAGTCGCCTCCTACAATGAGCAGTTCTTC.

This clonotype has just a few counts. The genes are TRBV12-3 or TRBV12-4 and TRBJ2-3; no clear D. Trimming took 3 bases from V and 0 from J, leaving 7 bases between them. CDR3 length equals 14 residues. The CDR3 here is CASSLGYSTDTQYF. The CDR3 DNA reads TGTGCCAGCAGTTTGGGCTACAGCACAGATACGCAGTATTTT.

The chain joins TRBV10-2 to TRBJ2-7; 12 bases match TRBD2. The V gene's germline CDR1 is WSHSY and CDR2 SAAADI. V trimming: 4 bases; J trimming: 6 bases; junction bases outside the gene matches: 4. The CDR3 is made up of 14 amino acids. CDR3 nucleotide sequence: TGCGCCAGCAGTGCCGGGACTAGCGGGCGCGAGCAGTACTTC. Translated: CASSAGTSGREQYF.

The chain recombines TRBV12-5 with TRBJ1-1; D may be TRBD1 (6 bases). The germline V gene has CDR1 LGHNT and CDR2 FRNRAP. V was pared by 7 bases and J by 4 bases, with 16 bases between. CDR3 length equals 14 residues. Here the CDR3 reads CASVSAQGGTEAFF. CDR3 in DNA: TGTGCTAGTGTATCGGCACAGGGCGGCACTGAAGCTTTCTTT. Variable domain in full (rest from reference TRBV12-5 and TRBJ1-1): DARVTQTPRHKVTEMGQEVTMRCQPILGHNTVFWYRQTMMQGLELLAYFRNRAPLDDSGMPKDRFSAEMPDATLATLKIQPSEPRDSAVYFCASVSAQGGTEAFFGQGTRLTVV.

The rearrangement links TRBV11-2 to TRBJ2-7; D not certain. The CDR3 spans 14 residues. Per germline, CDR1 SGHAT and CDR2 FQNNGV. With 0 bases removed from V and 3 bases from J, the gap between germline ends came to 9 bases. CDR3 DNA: TGTGCCAGCAGCTTAGACGTACTTGACTACGAGCAGTACTTC. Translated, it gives CASSLDVLDYEQYF.

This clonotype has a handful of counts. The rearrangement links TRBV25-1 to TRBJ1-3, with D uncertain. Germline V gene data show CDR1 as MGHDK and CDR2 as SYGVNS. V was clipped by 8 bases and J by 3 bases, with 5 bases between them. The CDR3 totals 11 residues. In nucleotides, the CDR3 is TGTGCCAGCCGGAATGGAAACACCATATATTTT. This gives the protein CASRNGNTIYF.

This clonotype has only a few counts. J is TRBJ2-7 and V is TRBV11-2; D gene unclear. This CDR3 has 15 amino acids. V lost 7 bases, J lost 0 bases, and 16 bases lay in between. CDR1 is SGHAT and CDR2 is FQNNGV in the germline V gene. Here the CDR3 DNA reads TGTGCCAGCAACACCGACATGGGTAGCTCCTACGAGCAGTACTTC. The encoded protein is CASNTDMGSSYEQYF. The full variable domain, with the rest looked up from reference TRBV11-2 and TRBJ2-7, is EAGVAQSPRYKIIEKRQSVAFWCNPISGHATLYWYQQILGQGPKLLIQFQNNGVVDDSQLPKDRFSAERLKGVDSTLKIQPAKLEDSAVYLCASNTDMGSSYEQYFGPGTRLTVT.

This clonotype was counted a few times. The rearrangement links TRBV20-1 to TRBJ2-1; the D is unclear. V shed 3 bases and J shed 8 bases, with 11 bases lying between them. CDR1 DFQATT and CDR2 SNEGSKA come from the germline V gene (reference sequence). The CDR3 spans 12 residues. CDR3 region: CSASRLVHEQFF. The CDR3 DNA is TGCAGTGCTAGCAGGCTAGTCCATGAGCAGTTCTTC.

DNA for the CDR3: TGCAGTGCTCGGGGGGGCCGACTAGACGGTGAGCAGTTCTTC. It translates to CSARGGRLDGEQFF. V and J are TRBV20-1 and TRBJ2-1; 8 positions match TRBD2. Trimming removed 5 bases from V and 9 bases from J; junction bases left unmatched: 12. The CDR3 is 14 residues long. Germline V gene lookup returns CDR1 DFQATT and CDR2 SNEGSKA (reference sequence).

The CDR3 protein is CASSLGWRDEQFF. In DNA, the CDR3 is TGTGCCAGCAGCTTAGGTTGGCGGGACGAGCAGTTCTTC. This chain connects TRBV7-2 to TRBJ2-1, with D perhaps matching TRBD2 (6 bases). This CDR3 has 13 residues. Deletions cut 1 base from V and 10 bases from J, with 11 bases between. Germline V gene sequence: CDR1 SGHTA, CDR2 FQGNSA.

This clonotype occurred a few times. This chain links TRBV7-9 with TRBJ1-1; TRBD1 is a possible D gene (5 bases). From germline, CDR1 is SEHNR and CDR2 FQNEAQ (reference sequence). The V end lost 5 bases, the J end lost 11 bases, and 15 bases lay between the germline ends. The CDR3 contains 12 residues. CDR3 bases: TGTGCCAGCAGCCCGGACATCGCGGGGGCTTTCTTT. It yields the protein CASSPDIAGAFF.

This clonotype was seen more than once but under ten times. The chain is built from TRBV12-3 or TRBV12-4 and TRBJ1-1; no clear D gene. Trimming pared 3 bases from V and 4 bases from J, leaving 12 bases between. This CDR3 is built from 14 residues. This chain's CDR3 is CASSFRRGGTEAFF. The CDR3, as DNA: TGTGCCAGCAGTTTCCGTCGGGGTGGCACTGAAGCTTTCTTT.

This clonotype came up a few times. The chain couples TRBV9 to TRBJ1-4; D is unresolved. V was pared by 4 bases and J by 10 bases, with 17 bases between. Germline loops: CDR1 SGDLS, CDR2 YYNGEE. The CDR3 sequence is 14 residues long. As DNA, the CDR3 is TGTGCCAGCAGCCCCTACCGGATGGAGGGAAAACTGTTTTTT. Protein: CASSPYRMEGKLFF. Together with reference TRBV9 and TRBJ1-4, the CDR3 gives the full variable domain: DSGVTQTPKHLITATGQRVTLRCSPRSGDLSVYWYQQSLDQGLQFLIQYYNGEERAKGNILERFSAQQFPDLHSELNLSSLELGDSALYFCASSPYRMEGKLFFGSGTQLSVL.

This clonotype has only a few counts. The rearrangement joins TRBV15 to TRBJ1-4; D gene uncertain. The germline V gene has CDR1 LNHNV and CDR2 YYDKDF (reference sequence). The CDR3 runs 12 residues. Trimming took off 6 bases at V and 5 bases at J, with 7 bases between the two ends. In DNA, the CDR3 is TGTGCCACCAGGGACGGAAATGAAAAACTGTTTTTT. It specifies CATRDGNEKLFF.

CDR3: CASSPGQRSYNEQFF. Written as DNA, the CDR3 is TGTGCCAGCAGTCCCGGACAGCGAAGCTACAATGAGCAGTTCTTC. The chain recombines TRBV25-1 with TRBJ2-1; maybe TRBD1 (6 bases). V was shortened by 5 bases and J by 3 bases, with 14 bases between the two germline ends. Germline assignment: CDR1 MGHDK and CDR2 SYGVNS. The CDR3 has 15 residues. The complete variable domain, with remaining parts taken from reference TRBV25-1 and TRBJ2-1, reads EADIYQTPRYLVIGTGKKITLECSQTMGHDKMYWYQQDPGMELHLIHYSYGVNSTEKGDLSSESTVSRIRTEHFPLTLESARPSHTSQYLCASSPGQRSYNEQFFGPGTRLTVL.

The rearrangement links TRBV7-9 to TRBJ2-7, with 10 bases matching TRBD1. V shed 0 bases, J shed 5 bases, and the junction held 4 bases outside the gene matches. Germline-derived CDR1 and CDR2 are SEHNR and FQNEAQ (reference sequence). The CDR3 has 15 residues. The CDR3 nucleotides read TGTGCCAGCAGCTTAGCGGGACAGGGGATCAACGAGCAGTACGTC. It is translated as CASSLAGQGINEQYV.

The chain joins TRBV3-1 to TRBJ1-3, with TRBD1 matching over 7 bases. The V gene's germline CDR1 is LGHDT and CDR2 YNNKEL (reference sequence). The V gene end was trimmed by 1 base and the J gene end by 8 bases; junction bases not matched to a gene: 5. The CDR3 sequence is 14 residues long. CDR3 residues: CASSQAGGADTIYF. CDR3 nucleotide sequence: TGTGCCAGCAGCCAAGCAGGGGGGGCTGACACCATATATTTT.

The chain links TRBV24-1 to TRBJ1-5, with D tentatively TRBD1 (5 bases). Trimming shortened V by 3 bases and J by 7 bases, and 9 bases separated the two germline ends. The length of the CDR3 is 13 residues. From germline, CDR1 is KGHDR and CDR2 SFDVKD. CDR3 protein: CATSDAGFQPQHF. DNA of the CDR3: TGTGCCACCAGTGATGCAGGGTTCCAGCCCCAGCATTTT.

CDR3 in amino acids: CSAPTGTTGELFF. Written as DNA, the CDR3 is TGCAGTGCACCGACAGGGACCACCGGGGAGCTGTTTTTT. The rearrangement joins TRBV20-1 to TRBJ2-2; 7 bases are shared with TRBD1. The ends lost 6 bases at V and 4 bases at J; junction bases unmatched: 5. Germline V CDR1 and CDR2: DFQATT, SNEGSKA (reference sequence). The CDR3 is 13 amino acids.